The 30 T cell receptor beta chains given below trace back to one sample, sequenced in a study of CD8 T cells in ankylosing spondylitis. What these receptors recognize is not known. Each CDR3 protein gets one entry after TCRdb re-called the 5' RACE reads with MiXCR. The sample records about 210,000 distinct CDR3 sequences, more than 5.5% being singletons. Study observations and caveats: It appeared that ankylosing spondylitis blood was characterized by a TCR beta motif of about eight highly homologous variants.

Specimen: blood, either unsorted or a sorted T cell fraction (not recorded which). All receptors derive from a male donor with ankylosing spondylitis.

This clonotype was counted at least ten times. This rearrangement joins TRBV29-1 to TRBJ2-1; maybe TRBD2 (5 bases). This CDR3 comprises 16 residues. Deletions cut 1 base from V and 2 bases from J, with 15 bases between. Germline lookup yields CDR1 SQVTM and CDR2 ANQGSEA. The CDR3 sequence is CSVEVPGGRTYNEQFF. CDR3 DNA: TGCAGCGTTGAAGTGCCGGGCGGGCGGACCTACAATGAGCAGTTCTTC.

Ten or more counts support this clonotype. The chain links TRBV4-3 to TRBJ1-4, with 9 bases lining up with TRBD1. V was pared by 3 bases and J by 7 bases, with 15 bases of the junction left unmatched. Germline CDR1 is LGHNA and CDR2 is YSLEER. This CDR3 region has 18 residues. The CDR3 DNA reads as TGCGCCAGCAGCCACCCCGGGACAGGGCTCTCCGGGGGTGAAAAACTGTTTTTT. Translating it yields CASSHPGTGLSGGEKLFF.

The sample holds many counts of this clonotype. The V gene is TRBV29-1, the J gene TRBJ2-7, with D unresolved. Trimming left V 1 base short and J 4 bases short, with 14 bases between. In germline, CDR1 is SQVTM, CDR2 ANQGSEA. The length of the CDR3 is 14 residues. The CDR3 spells CSVEGQAFPYEQYF. For the CDR3, the DNA is TGCAGCGTTGAAGGGCAGGCCTTCCCTTACGAGCAGTACTTC.

In its sample, this clonotype was seen a few times. The chain joins TRBV9 to TRBJ2-7, with D hard to call. Trimming stripped 0 bases from V and 0 bases from J, with 7 bases between. The V gene's germline CDR1 is SGDLS and CDR2 YYNGEE. The CDR3 spans 14 residues. CDR3 in amino acids: CASSVGADSYEQYF. DNA for the CDR3: TGTGCCAGCAGCGTAGGGGCAGACTCCTACGAGCAGTACTTC. Combining the CDR3 with reference TRBV9 and TRBJ2-7 gives the whole variable domain DSGVTQTPKHLITATGQRVTLRCSPRSGDLSVYWYQQSLDQGLQFLIQYYNGEERAKGNILERFSAQQFPDLHSELNLSSLELGDSALYFCASSVGADSYEQYFGPGTRLTVT.

In this sample, this clonotype turned up many times. The chain combines TRBV20-1 with TRBJ1-2; no definite D call. This CDR3 spans 17 amino acids. Germline assignment: CDR1 DFQATT and CDR2 SNEGSKA (reference sequence). The V end lost 6 bases, the J end lost 8 bases, and 31 bases lay between the germline ends. The CDR3 coding sequence is TGCAGTGCACACAAAGGAAGTACCCCCGCCCTCTTAGGGGGCTACACCTTC. It is translated as CSAHKGSTPALLGGYTF.

This clonotype was seen at least ten times. V gene TRBV6-6 combines with J gene TRBJ2-2; D gene unclear. Trimming removed 5 bases from V and 5 bases from J, with 3 bases in between. The CDR3 runs 11 residues. Germline V gene data show CDR1 as MNHNY and CDR2 as SVGAGI (reference sequence). The CDR3 DNA sequence: TGTGCCAGCAGTCCAACCGGGGAGCTGTTTTTT. This sequence encodes CASSPTGELFF.

This clonotype was recorded at least ten times. V usage is TRBV6-2 or TRBV6-3 and J usage is TRBJ1-1; D call uncertain. The germline V gene encodes CDR1 MNHEY and CDR2 SVGEGT. The CDR3 has 17 amino acids. Between the trimmed V and J ends, which lost 0 bases and 0 bases, there was a span of 14 bases. CDR3 amino acids: CASSYSGGERMNTEAFF. The DNA for the CDR3 is TGTGCCAGCAGTTACTCTGGCGGGGAGAGGATGAACACTGAAGCTTTCTTT.

This clonotype was observed at least ten times. CDR3 DNA sequence: TGTGCCAGCAGTCCCCGGGACAGGGTAGTGGACGAGCAGTACTTC. This codes for CASSPRDRVVDEQYF. The rearrangement uses TRBV6-2 or TRBV6-3 and TRBJ2-7, with TRBD1 matching over 9 bases. CDR1 and CDR2 from the germline V gene are MNHEY and SVGEGT. CDR3 length: 15 amino acids. The J segment lost 5 bases and the V segment lost 5 bases, leaving 10 bases of the junction unmatched.

This clonotype appeared many times. The genes are TRBV7-8 and TRBJ2-7, with no clear D. The CDR3 loop spans 12 amino acids. CDR1 SGHVS and CDR2 FQNEAQ come from the germline V gene. Trimming took 0 bases from V and 5 from J, leaving 5 bases between them. The DNA of the CDR3 is TGTGCCAGCAGCTTAGCCGGCGACGAGCAGTACTTC. Translation gives CASSLAGDEQYF.

V usage is TRBV6-1 and J usage is TRBJ2-1; TRBD2 agrees at 11 bases. V lost 7 bases, J lost 8 bases, and 13 bases stayed unmatched. Germline V CDR1 and CDR2: MNHNS, SASEGT. The length of the CDR3 is 16 residues. CDR3 protein: CASTASGGLTGDEQFF. As DNA, the CDR3 is TGTGCCAGCACGGCTAGCGGGGGGCTAACAGGCGATGAGCAGTTCTTC.

With respect to this clonotype: A junction boundary mismatches the germline segment, possibly from a read error. The chain employs TRBV20-1 and TRBJ2-3; TRBD2 matches at 13 bases. Germline V gene lookup returns CDR1 DFQATT and CDR2 SNEGSKA (reference sequence). The length of the CDR3 is 17 residues. The CDR3 sequence: CCADGLAGDPQTDTQYF. CDR3 bases: TGCTGTGCTGATGGACTAGCGGGGGACCCACAGACAGATACGCAGTATTTT.

This clonotype was observed many times. The rearrangement joins TRBV2 to TRBJ2-3; 12 positions match TRBD2. CDR1 and CDR2 (germline): SNHLY, FYNNEI. V shed 8 bases and J 3 bases; nucleotides not matched to a gene: 6. The CDR3 contains 15 residues. The CDR3 coding sequence is TGTGCCAGCTACGTGACTAGCGGGAGTACAGATACGCAGTATTTT. This sequence encodes CASYVTSGSTDTQYF.

V and J are TRBV9 and TRBJ2-1; 7 nucleotides match TRBD1. This CDR3 region has 15 residues. The germline gives CDR1 SGDLS, CDR2 YYNGEE. V trimming: 4 bases; J trimming: 5 bases; junction bases outside the gene matches: 9. The CDR3 DNA sequence: TGTGCCAGCAGCTTAAGGGACAGACCGGACAATGAGCAGTTCTTC. Protein sequence: CASSLRDRPDNEQFF.

This clonotype was seen at least ten times. V and J are TRBV7-9 and TRBJ1-2, with TRBD1 matching 9 bases. The CDR3 totals 14 residues. The germline V gene has CDR1 SEHNR and CDR2 FQNEAQ (reference sequence). Germline trimming cut 6 bases from V and 2 bases from J; bases unmatched to any gene: 4. This chain's CDR3 is CASRPGTGNYGYTF. CDR3 sequence (DNA): TGTGCCAGCAGGCCCGGGACAGGGAACTATGGCTACACCTTC.

This clonotype has ten or more counts. DNA of the CDR3: TGTGCCAGCAGCTTTGGGACAGGGTTTGCTTTTGGGCGAGACATGAACACTGAAGCTTTCTTT. Its protein product is CASSFGTGFAFGRDMNTEAFF. V is TRBV7-6 and J is TRBJ1-1, with 9 bases that match TRBD1. The CDR3 totals 21 residues. Trimming took 3 bases from V and 0 from J; bases not matched to a gene: 20. The germline V gene has CDR1 SGHVS and CDR2 FNYEAQ. Looking up the rest from reference TRBV7-6 and TRBJ1-1 gives the full variable domain: GAGVSQSPRYKVTKRGQDVALRCDPISGHVSLYWYRQALGQGPEFLTYFNYEAQQDKSGLPNDRFSAERPEGSISTLTIQRTEQRDSAMYRCASSFGTGFAFGRDMNTEAFFGQGTRLTVV.

This clonotype occurred a few times. The chain links TRBV13 to TRBJ1-4; weak D call: TRBD1 (6 bases). Trimming cost V 3 bases and J 6 bases, with 14 bases left between them. The germline gives CDR1 PRHDT, CDR2 FYEKMQ (reference sequence). The CDR3 length is 15 residues. CDR3 amino acids: CASSLTGGLDEKLFF. In DNA form, the CDR3 reads TGTGCCAGCAGCTTGACAGGAGGGTTGGATGAAAAACTGTTTTTT.

This clonotype was detected many times. The rearrangement joins TRBV3-1 to TRBJ2-5; TRBD2 might be the D (6 bases). Between the trimmed V and J ends, which lost 3 bases and 2 bases, there was a span of 19 bases. The CDR3 extends over 17 amino acids. CDR1 is LGHDT, CDR2 YNNKEL, per germline (reference sequence). CDR3 bases: TGTGCCAGCAGCCAGGATCTACTAGGACTATCACAAGAGACCCAGTACTTC. Translated: CASSQDLLGLSQETQYF.

This clonotype showed up many times. This rearrangement joins TRBV6-5 to TRBJ2-1; 7 bases fit TRBD2. From germline, CDR1 is MNHEY and CDR2 SVGAGI. The CDR3 runs 16 residues. J gave up 5 bases and V 3 bases, and 10 bases lay outside the gene matches. Written as DNA, the CDR3 is TGTGCCAGCAGTTATAGGGGTCTAGCGGAAAACAATGAGCAGTTCTTC. It specifies CASSYRGLAENNEQFF.

The table lists this clonotype with many counts. This chain connects TRBV2 to TRBJ2-7; 9 bases match TRBD2. Looked up from germline, CDR1 is SNHLY and CDR2 is FYNNEI. V shed 2 bases and J 1 base; nucleotides not matched to a gene: 0. This CDR3 has 14 residues. CDR3 in DNA: TGTGCCAGCAGTGAAAGCGGGGGGTCCTACGAGCAGTACTTC. Protein: CASSESGGSYEQYF. The full variable domain, completed using reference TRBV2 and TRBJ2-7, is EPEVTQTPSHQVTQMGQEVILRCVPISNHLYFYWYRQILGQKVEFLVSFYNNEISEKSEIFDDQFSVERPDGSNFTLKIRSTKLEDSAMYFCASSESGGSYEQYFGPGTRLTVT.

This rearrangement joins TRBV20-1 to TRBJ2-7, with 15 bases matching TRBD2. CDR3 size: 16 residues. CDR1 and CDR2 from the germline V gene are DFQATT and SNEGSKA (reference sequence). The CDR3 nucleotides are TGCTGTTCCCCCGGGACTAGCGGGGGGCTACCATACGAGCAGTACTTC. Residues: CCSPGTSGGLPYEQYF.

In its sample, this clonotype was seen many times. In DNA, the CDR3 is TGTGCCAGCACCACGGACAGGGGAGGCACAGATACGCAGTATTTT. It translates to CASTTDRGGTDTQYF. The chain is built from TRBV27 and TRBJ2-3; 9 bases align to TRBD1. This CDR3 contains 15 residues. CDR1 and CDR2 (germline): MNHEY, SMNVEV (reference sequence). V shed 7 bases and J 1 base; nucleotides not matched to a gene: 6.

This clonotype has a handful of counts. The rearrangement joins TRBV5-5 to TRBJ1-5; D call uncertain. This CDR3 is built from 15 residues. V was shortened by 2 bases and J by 0 bases, with 9 bases between the two germline ends. Germline CDR1 is SGHKS and CDR2 is YYEKEE (reference sequence). The DNA of the CDR3 is TGTGCCAGCAGCTTAGGACGGAATAGCAATCAGCCCCAGCATTTT. Amino acids: CASSLGRNSNQPQHF.

This clonotype was recorded at least ten times. J is TRBJ1-6 and V is TRBV7-9; D remains unclear. The germline gives CDR1 SEHNR, CDR2 FQNEAQ (reference sequence). This CDR3 is 12 amino acids long. V shed 3 bases and J shed 8 bases, with 5 bases lying between them. For the CDR3, the DNA is TGTGCCAGCAGCTTCGGCGATTCACCCCTCCACTTT. Residues: CASSFGDSPLHF.

In its sample, this clonotype was seen many times. This rearrangement joins TRBV5-6 to TRBJ2-1; 11 bases map to TRBD1. Germline V CDR1 and CDR2: SGHDT, YYEEEE. The CDR3 loop spans 14 amino acids. The V and J ends lost 0 bases and 8 bases, in that order; junction bases with no gene match: 1. The CDR3, as DNA: TGTGCCAGCAGCTTGGTGGGACAGGGGGATGAGCAGTTCTTC. As protein: CASSLVGQGDEQFF.

A few counts support this clonotype. The rearrangement links TRBV11-1 to TRBJ2-1; TRBD2 agrees at 10 bases. The V gene end was trimmed by 4 bases and the J gene end by 7 bases; junction bases not matched to a gene: 19. CDR3 size: 19 residues. CDR1 and CDR2 from the germline V gene are SGHAT and FQDESV (reference sequence). Here the CDR3 DNA reads TGTGCCAGCAGCTCCAAAGGGCTAGCGGGAGATCAGTATAGGAATGAGCAGTTCTTC. It is translated as CASSSKGLAGDQYRNEQFF.

This clonotype was detected ten times or more. The chain recombines TRBV7-9 with TRBJ1-1; 8 bases are a match to TRBD1. This CDR3 contains 14 residues. Germline CDR1 SEHNR, CDR2 FQNEAQ (reference sequence). The V gene end was trimmed by 4 bases and the J gene end by 2 bases; junction bases not matched to a gene: 3. The CDR3, as DNA: TGTGCCAGCAGCTCGACAGGGGCCAACACTGAAGCTTTCTTT. This encodes CASSSTGANTEAFF.

This clonotype was recorded many times. The chain combines TRBV20-1 with TRBJ2-7; weak D call: TRBD2 (6 bases). With 2 bases removed from V and 3 bases from J, the gap between germline ends came to 11 bases. This CDR3 spans 13 amino acids. Germline lookup yields CDR1 DFQATT and CDR2 SNEGSKA (reference sequence). The CDR3 region has the DNA TGCAGTGCTAGAATAGCGGAGAGCTACGAGCAGTACTTC. This sequence encodes CSARIAESYEQYF.

This clonotype was found a few times. V and J are TRBV24-1 and TRBJ2-7; tentative D call: TRBD1 (5 bases). Germline V lookup: CDR1 KGHDR, CDR2 SFDVKD. The V gene lost 4 bases and the J gene lost 4 bases, with 10 bases spanning the gap. The CDR3 runs 13 residues. The CDR3 loop is CATSDHDSYEQYF. The CDR3 DNA reads as TGTGCCACCAGTGACCACGACAGTTACGAGCAGTACTTC.

V is TRBV7-8 and J is TRBJ2-7; a weak D match, TRBD2 (5 bases). This CDR3 is 13 amino acids long. Trimming took off 2 bases at V and 2 bases at J, with 7 bases between the two ends. In germline, CDR1 is SGHVS, CDR2 FQNEAQ. CDR3 loop: CASSLFGAYEQYF. CDR3 nucleotides: TGTGCCAGCAGCTTATTCGGGGCCTACGAGCAGTACTTC.

J is TRBJ2-3 and V is TRBV13, with 10 bases matching TRBD1. CDR3 length: 18 residues. After removal of 5 bases from V and 4 bases from J, the junction contained 15 bases not matched to a gene. CDR1 and CDR2 from the germline V gene are PRHDT and FYEKMQ (reference sequence). The CDR3 sequence is CASSHAKGTGAKADTQYF. The DNA for the CDR3 is TGTGCCAGCAGCCACGCAAAAGGGACAGGGGCTAAAGCAGATACGCAGTATTTT.